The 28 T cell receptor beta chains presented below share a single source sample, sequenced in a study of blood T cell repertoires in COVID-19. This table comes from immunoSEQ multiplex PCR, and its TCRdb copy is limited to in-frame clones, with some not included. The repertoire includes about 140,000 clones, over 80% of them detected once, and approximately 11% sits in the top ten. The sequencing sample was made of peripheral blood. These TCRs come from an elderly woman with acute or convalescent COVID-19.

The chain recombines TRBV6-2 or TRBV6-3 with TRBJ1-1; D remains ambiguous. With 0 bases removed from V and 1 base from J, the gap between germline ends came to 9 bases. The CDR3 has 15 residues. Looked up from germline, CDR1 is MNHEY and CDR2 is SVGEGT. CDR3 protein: CASSYSGLGNTEAFF. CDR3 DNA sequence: TGTGCCAGCAGTTACTCCGGACTAGGGAACACTGAAGCTTTCTTT.

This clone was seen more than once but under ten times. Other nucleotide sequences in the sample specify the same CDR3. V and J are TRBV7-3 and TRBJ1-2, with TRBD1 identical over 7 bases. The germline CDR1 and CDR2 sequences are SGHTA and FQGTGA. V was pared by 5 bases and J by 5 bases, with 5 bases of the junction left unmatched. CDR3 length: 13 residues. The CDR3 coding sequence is TGTGCCAGCAGCCCGGGACAGTCTTATGGCTACACCTTC. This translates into CASSPGQSYGYTF. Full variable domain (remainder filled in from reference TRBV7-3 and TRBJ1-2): GAGVSQTPSNKVTEKGKYVELRCDPISGHTALYWYRQSLGQGPEFLIYFQGTGAADDSGLPNDRFFAVRPEGSVSTLKIQRTERGDSAVYLCASSPGQSYGYTFGSGTRLTVV.

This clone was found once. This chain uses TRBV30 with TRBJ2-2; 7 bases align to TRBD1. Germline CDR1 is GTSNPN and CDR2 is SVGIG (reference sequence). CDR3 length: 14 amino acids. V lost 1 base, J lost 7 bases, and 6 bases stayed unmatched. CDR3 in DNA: TGTGCCTGGAGTGCGGGACAGAGAAGCGGGGAGCTGTTTTTT. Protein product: CAWSAGQRSGELFF.

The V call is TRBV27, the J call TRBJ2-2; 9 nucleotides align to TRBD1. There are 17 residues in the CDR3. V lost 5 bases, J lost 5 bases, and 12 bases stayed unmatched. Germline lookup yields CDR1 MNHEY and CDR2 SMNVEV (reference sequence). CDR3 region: CASSDTPGQGGTGELFF. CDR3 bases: TGTGCCAGCAGTGATACGCCGGGACAGGGCGGAACCGGGGAGCTGTTTTTT.

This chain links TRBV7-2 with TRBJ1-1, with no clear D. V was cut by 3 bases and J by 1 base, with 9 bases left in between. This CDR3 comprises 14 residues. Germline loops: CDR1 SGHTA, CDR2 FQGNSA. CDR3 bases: TGTGCCAGCAGCTTCCTGAGAGGGAACACTGAAGCTTTCTTT. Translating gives CASSFLRGNTEAFF.

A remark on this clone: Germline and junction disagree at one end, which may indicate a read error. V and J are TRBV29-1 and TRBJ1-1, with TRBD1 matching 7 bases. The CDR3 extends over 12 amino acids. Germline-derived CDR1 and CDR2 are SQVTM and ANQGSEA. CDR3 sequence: CSVEGQAVGAFF. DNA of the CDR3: TGCAGCGTCGAAGGACAGGCCGTTGGGGCTTTCTTT.

The CDR3 bases are TGTGCCAGCAGTGAAGGGACAGGGGGCAGGGAGACCCAGTACTTC. Residues: CASSEGTGGRETQYF. The chain carries TRBV6-1 and TRBJ2-5; 11 bases fit TRBD1. After removal of 1 base from V and 5 bases from J, the junction contained 3 bases not matched to a gene. Germline CDR1 reads MNHNS; CDR2 reads SASEGT. This CDR3 region has 15 residues.

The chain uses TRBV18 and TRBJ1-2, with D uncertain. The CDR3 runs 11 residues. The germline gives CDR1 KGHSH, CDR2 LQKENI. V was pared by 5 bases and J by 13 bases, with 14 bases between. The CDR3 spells CASSSLDWITF. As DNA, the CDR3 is TGTGCCAGCTCATCTTTAGACTGGATCACCTTC.

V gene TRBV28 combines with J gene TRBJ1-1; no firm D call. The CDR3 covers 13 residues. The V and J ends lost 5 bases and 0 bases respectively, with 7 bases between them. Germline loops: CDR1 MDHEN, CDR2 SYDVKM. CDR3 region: CASSLRLNTEAFF. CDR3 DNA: TGTGCCAGCAGTCTACGTCTGAACACTGAAGCTTTCTTT.

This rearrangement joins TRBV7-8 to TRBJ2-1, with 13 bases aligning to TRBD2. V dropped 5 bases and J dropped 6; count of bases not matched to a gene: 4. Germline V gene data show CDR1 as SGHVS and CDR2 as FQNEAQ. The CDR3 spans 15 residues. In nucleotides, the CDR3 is TGTGCCAGCAGCCGACTAGCGGGGGGTCGCAATGAGCAGTTCTTC. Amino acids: CASSRLAGGRNEQFF. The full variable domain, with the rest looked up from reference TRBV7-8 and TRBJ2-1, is GAGVSQSPRYKVAKRGQDVALRCDPISGHVSLFWYQQALGQGPEFLTYFQNEAQLDKSGLPSDRFFAERPEGSVSTLKIQRTQQEDSAVYLCASSRLAGGRNEQFFGPGTRLTVL.

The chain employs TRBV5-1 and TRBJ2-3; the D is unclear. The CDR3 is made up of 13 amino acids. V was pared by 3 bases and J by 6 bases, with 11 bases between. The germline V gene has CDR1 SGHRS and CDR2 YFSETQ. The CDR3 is CASSSLLSDTQYF. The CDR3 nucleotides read TGCGCCAGCAGCTCCCTTTTGTCGGATACGCAGTATTTT.

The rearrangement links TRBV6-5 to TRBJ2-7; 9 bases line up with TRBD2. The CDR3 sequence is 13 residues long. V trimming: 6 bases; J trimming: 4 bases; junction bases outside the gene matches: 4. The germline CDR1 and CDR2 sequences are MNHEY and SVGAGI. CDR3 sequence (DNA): TGTGCCAGCAGCTCACTAGCGGGTTACGAGCAGTACTTC. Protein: CASSSLAGYEQYF.

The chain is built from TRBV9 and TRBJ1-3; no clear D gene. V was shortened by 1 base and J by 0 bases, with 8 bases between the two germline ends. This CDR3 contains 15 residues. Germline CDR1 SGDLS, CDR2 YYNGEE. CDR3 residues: CASSVLSGSGNTIYF. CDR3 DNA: TGTGCCAGCAGCGTACTCTCGGGCTCTGGAAACACCATATATTTT. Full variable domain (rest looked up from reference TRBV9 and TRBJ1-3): DSGVTQTPKHLITATGQRVTLRCSPRSGDLSVYWYQQSLDQGLQFLIQYYNGEERAKGNILERFSAQQFPDLHSELNLSSLELGDSALYFCASSVLSGSGNTIYFGEGSWLTVV.

The CDR3 DNA reads TGTGCCAGCTCTGTACCCCGGGACAGGGGGTCTATACAACCTTCGAACACTGAAGCTTTCTTT. Residues: CASSVPRDRGSIQPSNTEAFF. This rearrangement joins TRBV18 to TRBJ1-1, with TRBD1 matching 11 bases. In germline, CDR1 is KGHSH, CDR2 LQKENI. The CDR3 sequence is 21 residues long. Trimming cost V 6 bases and J 1 base; bases outside gene matches: 22.

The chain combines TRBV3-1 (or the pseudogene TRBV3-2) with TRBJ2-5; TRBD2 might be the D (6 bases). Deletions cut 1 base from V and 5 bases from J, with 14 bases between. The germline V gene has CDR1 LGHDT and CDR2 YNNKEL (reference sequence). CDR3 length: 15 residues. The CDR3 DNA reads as TGTGCCAGCAGCCAAGGAGGACCGGGGGTGGAGACCCAGTACTTC. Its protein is CASSQGGPGVETQYF.

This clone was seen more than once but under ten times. For the CDR3, the DNA is TGCGCCAGCAGCTTCGCTACAGGGGGCGGTTCTGGGGAAAAACTGTTTTTT. Its translation: CASSFATGGGSGEKLFF. The chain recombines TRBV5-1 with TRBJ1-4; 9 bases line up with TRBD1. Germline assignment: CDR1 SGHRS and CDR2 YFSETQ. The CDR3 has 17 residues. The V and J ends lost 2 bases and 8 bases, in that order; junction bases with no gene match: 13.

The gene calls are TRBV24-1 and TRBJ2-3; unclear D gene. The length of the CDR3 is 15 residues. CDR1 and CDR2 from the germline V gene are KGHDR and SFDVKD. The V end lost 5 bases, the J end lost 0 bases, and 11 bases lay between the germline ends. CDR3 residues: CATSGAPASTDTQYF. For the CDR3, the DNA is TGTGCCACCAGTGGGGCGCCGGCTAGCACAGATACGCAGTATTTT.

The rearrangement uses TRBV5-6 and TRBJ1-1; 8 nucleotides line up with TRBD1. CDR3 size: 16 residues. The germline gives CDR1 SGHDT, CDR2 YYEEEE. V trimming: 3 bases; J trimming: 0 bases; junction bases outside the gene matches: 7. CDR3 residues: CASSSGTGQMNTEAFF. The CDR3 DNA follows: TGTGCCAGCAGCTCCGGGACAGGCCAAATGAACACTGAAGCTTTCTTT. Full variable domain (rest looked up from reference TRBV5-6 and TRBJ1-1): DAGVTQSPTHLIKTRGQQVTLRCSPKSGHDTVSWYQQALGQGPQFIFQYYEEEERQRGNFPDRFSGHQFPNYSSELNVNALLLGDSALYLCASSSGTGQMNTEAFFGQGTRLTVV.

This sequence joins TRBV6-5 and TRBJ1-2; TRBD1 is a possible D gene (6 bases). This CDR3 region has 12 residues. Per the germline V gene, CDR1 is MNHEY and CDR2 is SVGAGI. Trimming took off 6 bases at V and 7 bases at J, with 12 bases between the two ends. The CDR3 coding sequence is TGTGCCAGCAGGGACAGCCAGTTTGGCTACACCTTC. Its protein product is CASRDSQFGYTF.

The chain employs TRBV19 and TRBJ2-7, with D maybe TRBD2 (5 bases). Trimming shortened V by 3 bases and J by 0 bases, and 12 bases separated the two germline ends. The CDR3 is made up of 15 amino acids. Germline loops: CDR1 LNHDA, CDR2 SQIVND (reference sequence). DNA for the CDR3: TGTGCCAGTAGTATCTCACTGCGGGCCTCCTACGAGCAGTACTTC. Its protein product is CASSISLRASYEQYF.

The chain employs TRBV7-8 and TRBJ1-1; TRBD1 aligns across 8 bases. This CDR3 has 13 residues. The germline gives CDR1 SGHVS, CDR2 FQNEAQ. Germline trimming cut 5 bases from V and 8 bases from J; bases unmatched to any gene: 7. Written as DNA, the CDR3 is TGTGCCAGCAGCCGGACAGGGTACGAGGAAGCTTTCTTT. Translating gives CASSRTGYEEAFF.

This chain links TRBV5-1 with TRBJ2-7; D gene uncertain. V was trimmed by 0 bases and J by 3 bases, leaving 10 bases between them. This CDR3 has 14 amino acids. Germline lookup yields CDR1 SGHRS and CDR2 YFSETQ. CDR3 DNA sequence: TGCGCCAGCAGCTTGGAAGCGCCCGGCTACGAGCAGTACTTC. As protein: CASSLEAPGYEQYF.

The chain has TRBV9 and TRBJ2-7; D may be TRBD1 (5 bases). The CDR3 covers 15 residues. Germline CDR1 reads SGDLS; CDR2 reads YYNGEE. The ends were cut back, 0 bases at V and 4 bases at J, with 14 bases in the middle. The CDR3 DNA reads TGTGCCAGCAGCGTAGGGAGAAACAGGTCTTACGAGCAGTACTTC. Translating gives CASSVGRNRSYEQYF.

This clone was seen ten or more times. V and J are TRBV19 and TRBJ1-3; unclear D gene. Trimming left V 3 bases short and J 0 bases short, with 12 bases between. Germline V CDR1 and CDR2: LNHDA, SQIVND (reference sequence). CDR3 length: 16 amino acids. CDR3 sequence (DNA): TGTGCCAGTAGTATTCACAGATCCAACTCTGGAAACACCATATATTTT. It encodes CASSIHRSNSGNTIYF. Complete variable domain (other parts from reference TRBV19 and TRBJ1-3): DGGITQSPKYLFRKEGQNVTLSCEQNLNHDAMYWYRQDPGQGLRLIYYSQIVNDFQKGDIAEGYSVSREKKESFPLTVTSAQKNPTAFYLCASSIHRSNSGNTIYFGEGSWLTVV.

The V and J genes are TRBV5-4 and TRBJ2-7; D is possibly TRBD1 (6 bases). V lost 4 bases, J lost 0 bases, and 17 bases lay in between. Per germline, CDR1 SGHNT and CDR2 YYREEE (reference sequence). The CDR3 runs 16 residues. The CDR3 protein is CASSPPGDRSSYEQYF. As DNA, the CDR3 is TGTGCCAGCAGCCCCCCCGGAGACAGGAGCTCCTACGAGCAGTACTTC.

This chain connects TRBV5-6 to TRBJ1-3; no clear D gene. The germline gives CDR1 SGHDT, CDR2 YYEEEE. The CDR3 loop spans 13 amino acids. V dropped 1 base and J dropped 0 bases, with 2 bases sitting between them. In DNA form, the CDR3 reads TGTGCCAGCAGCTTGCGCTCTGGAAACACCATATATTTT. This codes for CASSLRSGNTIYF.

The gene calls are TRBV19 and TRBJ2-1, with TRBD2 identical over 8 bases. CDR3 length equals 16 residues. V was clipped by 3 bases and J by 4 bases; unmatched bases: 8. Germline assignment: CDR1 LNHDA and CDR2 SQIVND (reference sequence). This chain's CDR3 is CASSIVLGLGYNEQFF. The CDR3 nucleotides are TGTGCCAGTAGTATCGTGCTGGGACTAGGTTACAATGAGCAGTTCTTC.

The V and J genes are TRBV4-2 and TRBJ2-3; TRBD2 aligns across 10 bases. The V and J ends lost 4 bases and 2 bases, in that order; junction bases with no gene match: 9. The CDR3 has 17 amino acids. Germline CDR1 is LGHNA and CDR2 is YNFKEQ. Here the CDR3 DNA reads TGTGCCAGCAGCCCCCTCGAGACTAGCGGGCCCACAGATACGCAGTATTTT. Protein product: CASSPLETSGPTDTQYF.